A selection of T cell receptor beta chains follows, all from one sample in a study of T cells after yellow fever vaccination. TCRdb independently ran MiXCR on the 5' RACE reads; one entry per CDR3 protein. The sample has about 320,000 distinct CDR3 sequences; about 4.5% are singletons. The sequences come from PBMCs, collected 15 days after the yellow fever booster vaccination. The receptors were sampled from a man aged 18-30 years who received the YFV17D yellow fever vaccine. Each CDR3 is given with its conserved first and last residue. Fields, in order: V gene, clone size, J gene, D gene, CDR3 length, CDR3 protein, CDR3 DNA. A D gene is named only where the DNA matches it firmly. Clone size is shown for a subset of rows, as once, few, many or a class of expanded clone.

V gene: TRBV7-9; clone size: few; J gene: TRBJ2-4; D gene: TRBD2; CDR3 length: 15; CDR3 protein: CASSRTSGVKNIQYF; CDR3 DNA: TGTGCCAGCAGCCGGACTAGCGGGGTCAAAAACATTCAGTACTTC
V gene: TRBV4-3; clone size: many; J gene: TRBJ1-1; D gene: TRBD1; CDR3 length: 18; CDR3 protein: CASSHEFTQGARYTEAFF; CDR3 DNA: TGCGCCAGCAGCCACGAGTTCACGCAGGGGGCGAGGTACACTGAAGCTTTCTTT
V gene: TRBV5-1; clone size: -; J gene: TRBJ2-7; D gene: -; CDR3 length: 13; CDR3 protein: CASSPGPQYEQYF; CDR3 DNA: TGCGCCAGCAGCCCGGGACCGCAGTACGAGCAGTACTTC
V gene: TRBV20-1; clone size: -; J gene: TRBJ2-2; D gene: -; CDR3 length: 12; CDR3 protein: CSAPHQTGELFF; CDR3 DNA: TGCAGTGCGCCTCACCAGACCGGGGAGCTGTTTTTT
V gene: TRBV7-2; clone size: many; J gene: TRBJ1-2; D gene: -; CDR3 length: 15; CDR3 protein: CASSPDSPRDYGYTF; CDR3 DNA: TGTGCCAGCAGCCCGGACAGCCCAAGGGACTATGGCTACACCTTC
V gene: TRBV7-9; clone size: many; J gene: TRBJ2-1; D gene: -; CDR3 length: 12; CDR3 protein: CASSFGSNEQFF; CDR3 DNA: TGTGCCAGCAGCTTCGGCAGCAATGAGCAGTTCTTC
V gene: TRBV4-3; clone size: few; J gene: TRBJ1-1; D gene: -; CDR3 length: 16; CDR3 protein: CASSQMGGAVNTEAFF; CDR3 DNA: TGCGCCAGCAGCCAAATGGGGGGCGCGGTGAACACTGAAGCTTTCTTT
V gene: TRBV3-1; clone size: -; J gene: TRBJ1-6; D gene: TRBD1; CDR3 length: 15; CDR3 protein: CASSHSGTGNSPLHF; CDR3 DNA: TGTGCCAGCAGCCACTCCGGGACAGGGAACTCACCCCTCCACTTT
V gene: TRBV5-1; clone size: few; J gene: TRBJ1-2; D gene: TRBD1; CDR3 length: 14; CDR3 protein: CASSPGQGGYGYTF; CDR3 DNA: TGCGCCAGCAGTCCCGGACAGGGAGGCTATGGCTACACCTTC
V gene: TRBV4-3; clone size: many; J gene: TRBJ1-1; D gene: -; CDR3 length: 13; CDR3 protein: CASSHVGGTEAFF; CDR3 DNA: TGCGCCAGCAGCCACGTAGGGGGCACTGAAGCTTTCTTT
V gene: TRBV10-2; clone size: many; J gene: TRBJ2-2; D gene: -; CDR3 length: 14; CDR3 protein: CASSESKPAGELFF; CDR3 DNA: TGCGCCAGCAGTGAGTCCAAGCCGGCCGGGGAGCTGTTTTTT
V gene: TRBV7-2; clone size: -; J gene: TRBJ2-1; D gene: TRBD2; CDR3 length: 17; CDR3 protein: CASSPGLAGNPYNEQFF; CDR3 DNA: TGTGCCAGCAGCCCCGGACTAGCGGGGAACCCTTACAATGAGCAGTTCTTC
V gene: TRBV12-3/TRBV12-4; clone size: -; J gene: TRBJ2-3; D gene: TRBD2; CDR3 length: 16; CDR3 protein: CASSLLASGRTDTQYF; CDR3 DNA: TGTGCCAGCAGTTTACTGGCTAGCGGGCGCACAGATACGCAGTATTTT
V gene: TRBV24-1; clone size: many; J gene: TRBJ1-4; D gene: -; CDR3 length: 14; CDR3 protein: CATSESSAGEKLFF; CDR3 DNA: TGTGCCACCAGTGAGAGCTCCGCGGGGGAAAAACTGTTTTTT
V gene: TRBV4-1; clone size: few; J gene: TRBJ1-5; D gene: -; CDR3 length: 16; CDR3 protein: CASSQGPGNSNQPQHF; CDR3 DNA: TGCGCCAGCAGCCAGGGACCAGGTAATAGCAATCAGCCCCAGCATTTT
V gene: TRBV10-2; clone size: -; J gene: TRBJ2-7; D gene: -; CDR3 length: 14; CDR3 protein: CASKIQGISYEQYF; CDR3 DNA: TGCGCCAGCAAGATCCAGGGTATTTCCTACGAGCAGTACTTC
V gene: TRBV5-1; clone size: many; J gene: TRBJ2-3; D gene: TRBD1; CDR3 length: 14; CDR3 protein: CASSLAQGSDTQYF; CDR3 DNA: TGCGCCAGCAGCTTGGCACAGGGGTCAGATACGCAGTATTTT
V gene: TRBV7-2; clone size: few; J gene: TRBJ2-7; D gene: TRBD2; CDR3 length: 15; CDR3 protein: CASRLSGGAFYEQYF; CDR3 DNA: TGTGCCAGCAGGCTTAGCGGGGGGGCGTTCTACGAGCAGTACTTC
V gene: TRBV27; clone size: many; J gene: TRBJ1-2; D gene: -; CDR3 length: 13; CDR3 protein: CASSLQGVGGYTF; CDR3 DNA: TGTGCCAGCAGTTTACAGGGTGTGGGCGGCTACACCTTC
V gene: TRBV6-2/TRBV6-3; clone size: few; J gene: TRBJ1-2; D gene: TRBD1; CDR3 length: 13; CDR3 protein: CAGHGTANYGYTF; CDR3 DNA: TGTGCCGGTCACGGGACAGCTAACTATGGCTACACCTTC
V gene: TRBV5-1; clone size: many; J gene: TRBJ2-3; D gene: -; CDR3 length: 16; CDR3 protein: CASSSEGLPPGDTQYF; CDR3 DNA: TGCGCCAGCAGCTCTGAAGGCCTGCCGCCGGGGGATACGCAGTATTTT
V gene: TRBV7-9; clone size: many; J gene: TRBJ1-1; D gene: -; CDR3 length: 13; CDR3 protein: CASSSPVGVQAFF; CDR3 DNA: TGTGCCAGCAGCTCCCCGGTGGGCGTCCAAGCTTTCTTT
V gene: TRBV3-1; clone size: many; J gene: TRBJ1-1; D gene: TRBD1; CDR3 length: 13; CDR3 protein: CASSKQGAAEAFF; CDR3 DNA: TGTGCCAGCAGCAAACAGGGGGCGGCTGAAGCTTTCTTT
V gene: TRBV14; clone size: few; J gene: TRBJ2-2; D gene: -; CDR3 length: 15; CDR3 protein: CASSHVRGNTGELFF; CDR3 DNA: TGTGCCAGCAGCCACGTGCGGGGGAACACCGGGGAGCTGTTTTTT
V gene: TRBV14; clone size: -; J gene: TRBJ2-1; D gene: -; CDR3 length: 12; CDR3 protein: CASSPWDNEQFF; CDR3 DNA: TGTGCCAGCAGCCCTTGGGACAATGAGCAGTTCTTC
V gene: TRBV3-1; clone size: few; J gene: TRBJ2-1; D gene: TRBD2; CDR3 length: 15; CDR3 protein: CASSPGTSGVNEQFF; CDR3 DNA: TGTGCCAGCAGCCCAGGGACTAGCGGGGTCAATGAGCAGTTCTTC
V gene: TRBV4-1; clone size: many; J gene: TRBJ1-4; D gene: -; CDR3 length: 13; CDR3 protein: CASSHPDGEKLFF; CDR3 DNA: TGCGCCAGCAGTCACCCGGACGGCGAAAAACTGTTTTTT
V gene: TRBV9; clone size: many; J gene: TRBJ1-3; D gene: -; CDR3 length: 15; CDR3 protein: CASSPPAGNVDTIYF; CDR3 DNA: TGTGCCAGCAGCCCCCCGGCGGGGAACGTGGACACCATATATTTT
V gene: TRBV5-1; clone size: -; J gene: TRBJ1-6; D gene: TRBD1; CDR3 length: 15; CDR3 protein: CASSLRQGHTSPLHF; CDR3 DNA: TGCGCCAGCAGCCTCAGACAGGGACATACCTCACCCCTCCACTTT
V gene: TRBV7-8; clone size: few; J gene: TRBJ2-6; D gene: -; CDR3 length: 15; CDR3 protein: CASSPGDSGANVLTF; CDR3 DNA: TGTGCCAGCAGCCCCGGGGACTCTGGGGCCAACGTCCTGACTTTC